Listed below are T cell receptor beta chains from one sample, sequenced in a study of blood T cell repertoires in COVID-19. The table came from immunoSEQ multiplex PCR; TCRdb's copy has only in-frame clones and leaves some out. The sample contains more than 95,000 clones, around 80% of which appear only once. Sample: peripheral blood. These receptors were taken from a man between 35 and 55 years old with active or convalescent COVID-19. Each CDR3 is given with its conserved first and last residue. Fields, in order: V gene, D gene, J gene, clone size, CDR3 protein, CDR3 DNA. D genes are given only for firm matches. Some rows mark clone size as missing; the rest say once, few, many or name a class of expanded clone.

TRBV7-2	.	TRBJ2-5	once	CASSSLDKARETQYF	TGTGCCAGCAGCTCCCTAGATAAGGCACGGGAGACCCAGTACTTC
TRBV5-4	.	TRBJ1-3	.	CASSFETGSSGNTIYF	TGTGCCAGCAGCTTCGAGACAGGCTCCTCTGGAAACACCATATATTTT
TRBV20-1	.	TRBJ2-7	few	CSARSGHEQYF	TGCAGTGCTAGATCGGGTCACGAGCAGTACTTC
TRBV29-1	.	TRBJ2-3	few	CSGERSGTDTQYF	TGCAGCGGGGAGAGGTCGGGCACAGATACGCAGTATTTT
TRBV30	.	TRBJ1-4	.	CAWSVPGLATNEKLFF	TGTGCCTGGAGTGTACCAGGGTTGGCAACTAATGAAAAACTGTTTTTT
TRBV7-3	TRBD2	TRBJ2-5	.	CASSLGSGRQETQYF	TGTGCCAGCAGCTTAGGTAGCGGGAGACAGGAGACCCAGTACTTC
TRBV28	.	TRBJ1-2	.	CASSLSAGANYGYTF	TGTGCCAGCAGTTTAAGTGCGGGGGCCAACTATGGCTACACCTTC
TRBV19	TRBD2	TRBJ2-1	.	CASSQRAGLGGEQFF	TGTGCCAGTAGTCAACGAGCGGGGCTCGGAGGAGAGCAGTTCTTC
TRBV6-5	.	TRBJ1-1	.	CASRTPGTEAFF	TGTGCCAGCAGGACCCCGGGCACTGAAGCTTTCTTT
TRBV19	.	TRBJ2-7	.	CASRSTRKPYEQYF	TGTGCCAGTAGGTCGACTAGAAAACCCTACGAGCAGTACTTC
TRBV2	.	TRBJ1-2	.	CASSEQGGPHYGYTF	TGTGCCAGCAGTGAACAGGGAGGGCCCCACTATGGCTACACCTTC
TRBV10-2	.	TRBJ2-2	.	CASKLWGDVGELFF	TGCGCCAGCAAATTGTGGGGAGATGTCGGGGAGCTGTTTTTT
TRBV29-1	.	TRBJ2-7	.	CSVEEGHGYEQYF	TGCAGCGTTGAAGAGGGACACGGCTACGAGCAGTACTTC
TRBV9	.	TRBJ2-7	.	CASSVATGYEQYF	TGTGCCAGCAGCGTAGCTACGGGGTACGAGCAGTACTTC
TRBV30	.	TRBJ1-4	.	CAWRGATNEKLFF	TGTGCCTGGCGGGGTGCAACTAATGAAAAACTGTTTTTT
TRBV4-1	.	TRBJ2-3	few	CASSQEEGADTQYF	TGCGCCAGCAGCCAAGAGGAGGGCGCAGATACGCAGTATTTT
TRBV11-3	.	TRBJ2-1	.	CASSLRSGLTYNEQFF	TGTGCCAGCAGCTTAAGGAGCGGGCTAACCTACAATGAGCAGTTCTTC
TRBV7-3	TRBD2	TRBJ2-5	.	CASSLRGDASETQYF	TGTGCCAGCAGCTTACGGGGGGACGCCTCGGAGACCCAGTACTTC
TRBV7-3	.	TRBJ2-2	.	CASSLGASRGGELFF	TGTGCCAGCAGCTTAGGGGCGTCCAGGGGCGGGGAGCTGTTTTTT
TRBV6-2/TRBV6-3	TRBD2	TRBJ2-1	.	CASSGTGTSSYNEQFF	TGTGCCAGCAGTGGAACTGGGACTAGCTCCTACAATGAGCAGTTCTTC
TRBV5-1	.	TRBJ2-5	.	CASSSNTGSRETQYF	TGCGCCAGCAGCTCTAATACAGGGTCCAGGGAGACCCAGTACTTC
TRBV6-5	.	TRBJ1-1	.	CASSYGGNTEAFF	TGTGCCAGCAGTTACGGAGGAAACACTGAAGCTTTCTTT
TRBV9	TRBD1	TRBJ2-5	.	CASSVDRGQETQYF	TGTGCCAGCAGCGTCGACAGGGGCCAAGAGACCCAGTACTTC
TRBV19	.	TRBJ1-1	.	CASSTHQTAREAFF	TGTGCCAGTAGTACACACCAAACCGCTAGGGAAGCTTTCTTT
TRBV18	.	TRBJ1-6	many	CASSPLATGQGSPLHF	TGTGCCAGCTCACCACTGGCGACAGGCCAGGGGTCACCCCTCCACTTT
TRBV6-5	.	TRBJ1-1	.	CASSYGGNTEAFF	TGTGCCAGCAGTTACGGCGGGAACACTGAAGCTTTCTTT
TRBV24-1	TRBD1	TRBJ2-5	.	CATSDLGTGSETQYF	TGTGCCACCAGTGATCTTGGGACAGGCAGTGAGACCCAGTACTTC
TRBV12-3/TRBV12-4	TRBD2	TRBJ2-4	.	CASVAGRGNIQYF	TGTGCCAGCGTGGCGGGGAGGGGAAACATTCAGTACTTC
TRBV4-2	.	TRBJ2-1	.	CASSHTTNKNEQFF	TGTGCCAGCAGCCACACCACCAACAAAAATGAGCAGTTCTTC
TRBV19	TRBD1	TRBJ1-5	.	CASSMGQGAQPQHF	TGTGCCAGTAGTATGGGACAGGGGGCTCAGCCCCAGCATTTT
TRBV12-3/TRBV12-4	TRBD1	TRBJ1-4	.	CASTSDRATKLFF	TGTGCCAGCACCTCGGACAGGGCAACTAAACTGTTTTTT
TRBV12-5	.	TRBJ2-5	once	CASGLSPRGGLRVKETQYF	TGTGCTAGTGGTTTGTCTCCGAGGGGGGGGCTACGGGTTAAGGAGACCCAGTACTTC
TRBV28	TRBD1	TRBJ1-4	.	CASSDTGTVFEKLFF	TGTGCCAGCAGTGACACCGGGACAGTTTTTGAAAAACTGTTTTTT
TRBV19	TRBD2	TRBJ2-7	once	CASSIGGLAGGAYEQYF	TGTGCCAGTAGTATAGGGGGGCTAGCGGGAGGGGCATACGAGCAGTACTTC
TRBV9	.	TRBJ1-2	once	CASTVDGGRYGYTF	TGTGCCAGCACCGTAGATGGGGGCCGCTATGGCTACACCTTC
TRBV27	.	TRBJ1-1	.	CASSLVRGVGNTEAFF	TGTGCCAGCAGTTTAGTCAGGGGAGTCGGAAACACTGAAGCTTTCTTT
TRBV6-6	TRBD1	TRBJ2-7	.	CASSYSIGQGSEQYF	TGTGCCAGCAGTTACTCGATTGGACAGGGGAGCGAGCAGTACTTC
TRBV3-1/TRBV3-2	TRBD2	TRBJ2-4	.	CASRGDYEDIQYF	TGTGCCAGCAGAGGGGACTATGAGGACATTCAGTACTTC
TRBV1	.	TRBJ1-2	.	CTSSPWDRASGYTF	TGCACCAGCAGCCCTTGGGACAGGGCCTCTGGCTACACCTTC
TRBV6-1	.	TRBJ1-5	.	CASSDYRQPQHF	TGTGCCAGCAGTGATTATCGGCAGCCCCAGCATTTT
TRBV6-5	TRBD2	TRBJ2-2	.	CASSYSVGGGTGELFF	TGTGCCAGCAGTTACTCGGTTGGGGGGGGAACCGGGGAGCTGTTTTTT
TRBV5-1	TRBD2	TRBJ2-1	.	CASSLGTGGPVNEQFF	TGCGCCAGCAGCTTGGGAACGGGAGGGCCGGTAAATGAGCAGTTCTTC
TRBV15	.	TRBJ2-2	.	CATSTRGYTGELFF	TGTGCCACCAGCACAAGGGGGTACACCGGGGAGCTGTTTTTT
TRBV2	.	TRBJ2-7	.	CASTPRPYEQYF	TGTGCCAGCACTCCTAGACCCTACGAGCAGTACTTC
TRBV7-9	.	TRBJ2-7	once	CASSPPGAGTYEQYF	TGTGCCAGCAGCCCCCCAGGGGCTGGGACCTACGAGCAGTACTTC
TRBV5-1	TRBD2	TRBJ2-1	.	CASSWTSGNNEQFF	TGCGCCAGCAGCTGGACTAGCGGAAACAATGAGCAGTTCTTC
TRBV4-1	.	TRBJ1-5	few	CASSQSAPRGPISQHF	TGCGCCAGCAGCCAAAGTGCCCCGCGAGGGCCCATTTCCCAGCATTTT
TRBV19	.	TRBJ2-3	.	CASTGNTDTQYF	TGTGCCAGTACCGGTAACACAGATACGCAGTATTTT
TRBV20-1	TRBD2	TRBJ2-7	.	CSASSGTLSYEQYF	TGCAGTGCTAGTAGCGGGACCCTCTCCTACGAGCAGTACTTC
TRBV21-1	.	TRBJ1-1	.	CASSKGNRAKKGDTEAFF	TGTGCCAGCAGCAAAGGCAACAGGGCTAAAAAGGGCGACACTGAAGCTTTCTTT
TRBV4-2	TRBD1	TRBJ1-4	.	CASSQDSLGTGSEKLFF	TGTGCCAGCAGCCAAGACTCCTTGGGGACAGGCAGTGAAAAACTGTTTTTT
TRBV28	.	TRBJ1-3	.	CASSPVGNTIYF	TGTGCCAGCAGTCCAGTTGGAAACACCATATATTTT
TRBV21-1	.	TRBJ1-5	few	CASSKEGTGGSNQPQHF	TGTGCCAGCAGCAAAGAAGGGACAGGCGGTAGCAATCAGCCCCAGCATTTT